Each of the 10 T cell receptor beta chains below was sequenced from the same sample in a study of OX40 agonist ivuxolimab in advanced cancers. Clones were sequenced by immunoSEQ multiplex PCR, and TCRdb holds only the in-frame ones, with some missing. The sample records approximately 82,000 clones, more than 75% being singletons. The sample consisted of CD4+ or CD8+ T cells sorted from blood, taken in a trial of the OX40 agonist ivuxolimab. These receptors were obtained from an adult with an advanced solid tumor such as melanoma, head and neck, liver or kidney cancer.

In this sample, this clone turned up a few times. The rearrangement links TRBV5-5 to TRBJ2-1; TRBD2 matches at 8 bases. This CDR3 region has 15 residues. Germline V gene sequence: CDR1 SGHKS, CDR2 YYEKEE (reference sequence). The J segment lost 1 base and the V segment lost 4 bases, leaving 4 bases of the junction unmatched. The CDR3 DNA is TGTGCCAGCAGCCCGACTAGCGATTCCTACAATGAGCAGTTCTTC. Protein: CASSPTSDSYNEQFF.

This clone was observed a handful of times. The gene calls are TRBV5-1 and TRBJ2-7, with 8 nucleotides matching TRBD1. After removal of 2 bases from V and 5 bases from J, the junction contained 21 bases not matched to a gene. The CDR3 has 19 residues. CDR1 and CDR2 from the germline V gene are SGHRS and YFSETQ. The DNA for the CDR3 is TGCGCCAGCAGCTTTCAACCCCTGTCCGGGCAGGGGGCGCTGGACGAGCAGTACTTC. As protein: CASSFQPLSGQGALDEQYF.

This clone has more than one count but fewer than ten. This rearrangement joins TRBV11-1 to TRBJ1-2; no clear D. V was shortened by 3 bases and J by 5 bases, with 10 bases between the two germline ends. The CDR3 spans 13 residues. CDR1 and CDR2 from the germline V gene are SGHAT and FQDESV (reference sequence). Here the CDR3 reads CASSFGSQYGYTF. In DNA, the CDR3 is TGTGCCAGCAGCTTTGGGTCTCAATATGGCTACACCTTC.

This chain uses TRBV30 with TRBJ2-2; 11 bases align to TRBD2. The V and J ends lost 5 bases and 6 bases, in that order; junction bases with no gene match: 8. The length of the CDR3 is 15 residues. The V gene's germline CDR1 is GTSNPN and CDR2 SVGIG (reference sequence). CDR3 sequence reads: CAWASGLAVSGELFF. In DNA form, the CDR3 reads TGTGCCTGGGCTTCGGGACTAGCGGTTTCCGGGGAGCTGTTTTTT.

V is TRBV6-6 and J is TRBJ1-1; 10 nucleotides agree with TRBD1. Per the germline V gene, CDR1 is MNHNY and CDR2 is SVGAGI (reference sequence). The J segment lost 3 bases and the V segment lost 9 bases, leaving 7 bases of the junction unmatched. This CDR3 is built from 14 residues. The CDR3, as DNA: TGTGCCAGTTTTTCCGGGACAGGGGACACTGAAGCTTTCTTT. Translation: CASFSGTGDTEAFF.

The chain carries TRBV5-8 and TRBJ1-2; TRBD1 matches 8 bases. The CDR3 totals 14 residues. Per the germline V gene, CDR1 is SGHTS and CDR2 is YDEGEE. V lost 5 bases and J lost 2; bases outside the gene matches: 5. The CDR3 nucleotides read TGTGCCAGCAGGAGGGACAGGACGAACTATGGCTACACCTTC. Protein sequence: CASRRDRTNYGYTF.

The rearrangement uses TRBV5-1 and TRBJ2-3; 8 nucleotides agree with TRBD2. The V segment lost 3 bases and the J segment 4 bases; nucleotides outside the gene matches: 13. Germline lookup yields CDR1 SGHRS and CDR2 YFSETQ. There are 17 residues in the CDR3. The CDR3 sequence is CASSSPWGSGNADTQYF. The DNA for the CDR3 is TGCGCCAGCAGCTCCCCTTGGGGTAGCGGGAACGCAGATACGCAGTATTTT.

The chain joins TRBV27 to TRBJ2-3, with TRBD2 matching 8 bases. The CDR3 consists of 15 residues. Germline V gene sequence: CDR1 MNHEY, CDR2 SMNVEV (reference sequence). V shed 3 bases and J 4 bases; nucleotides not matched to a gene: 6. For the CDR3, the DNA is TGTGCCAGCAGTTTCAGCGGGAGTCTTGCAGATACGCAGTATTTT. Its translation: CASSFSGSLADTQYF.

The rearrangement joins TRBV18 to TRBJ2-2; D unresolved. The germline CDR1 and CDR2 sequences are KGHSH and LQKENI. CDR3 size: 16 residues. Trimming took 2 bases from V and 0 from J, leaving 10 bases between them. CDR3 residues: CASSPIDNTNTGELFF. The CDR3 nucleotides read TGTGCCAGCTCACCAATTGATAACACGAACACCGGGGAGCTGTTTTTT.

A single count supports this clone. The gene calls are TRBV28 and TRBJ1-1, with D possibly matching TRBD1 (5 bases). In germline, CDR1 is MDHEN, CDR2 SYDVKM. The germline V and J ends were trimmed by 5 bases and 1 base, with 14 bases remaining between them. CDR3 length: 15 residues. The CDR3 sequence is CASSPQVTPNTEAFF. CDR3 in DNA: TGTGCCAGCAGTCCACAGGTTACCCCGAACACTGAAGCTTTCTTT.